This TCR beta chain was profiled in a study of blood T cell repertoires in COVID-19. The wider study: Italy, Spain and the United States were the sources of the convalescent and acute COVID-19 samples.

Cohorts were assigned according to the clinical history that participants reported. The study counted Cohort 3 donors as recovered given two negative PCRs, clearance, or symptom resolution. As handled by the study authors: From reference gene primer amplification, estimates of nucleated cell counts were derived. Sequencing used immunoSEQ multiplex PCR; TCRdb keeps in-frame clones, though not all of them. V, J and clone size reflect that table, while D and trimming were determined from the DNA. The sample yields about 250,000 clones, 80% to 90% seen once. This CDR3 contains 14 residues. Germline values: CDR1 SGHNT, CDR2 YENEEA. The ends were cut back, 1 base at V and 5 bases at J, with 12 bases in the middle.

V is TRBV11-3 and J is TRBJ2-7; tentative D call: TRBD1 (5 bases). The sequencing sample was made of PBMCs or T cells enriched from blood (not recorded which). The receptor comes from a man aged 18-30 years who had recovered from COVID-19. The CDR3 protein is CASSLAGLPNEQYF. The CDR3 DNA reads TGTGCCAGCAGCTTAGCAGGGCTGCCCAACGAGCAGTACTTC.